The clone carrying this TCR beta chain was counted between two and nine times. Its matching antigen is unknown. Every bit of the isolated RNA underwent reverse transcription, so sequencing read expressed TCRB transcripts. Sequenced by immunoSEQ multiplex PCR; TCRdb stores in-frame clones only, minus some. The repertoire consists of hundreds of thousands of clones, with over 12% occurring once and the leading ten covering around 0.015%. This sample is drawn from a study of beta chain features in type 1 diabetes. Study-level findings and limits: PCR might pick shorter templates more often, in the same way for patients and controls. Shortening of TCRB CDR3s, moderate but significant, appeared in all four CD4+ subsets of Type 1 diabetes patients.

The CDR3 sequence is 13 residues long. V shed 5 bases, J shed 4 bases, and the junction held 4 bases outside the gene matches. Looked up from germline, CDR1 is SGHNT and CDR2 is YYREEE (reference sequence). Via the markers CD45RO/CCR7/CD25/CD127/CD95/CD27, stem cell-like memory, regulatory, central memory and naive CD4+ cells were sorted. The genes are TRBV5-4 and TRBJ2-5; 8 positions agree with TRBD2. This receptor was obtained from a man younger than 35 with type 1 diabetes. Sequencing was carried out using naive CD4+ T cells from blood. CDR3 DNA sequence: TGTGCCAGCAGGGCGGGGGGAAGAGAGACCCAGTACTTC. Its protein is CASRAGGRETQYF.